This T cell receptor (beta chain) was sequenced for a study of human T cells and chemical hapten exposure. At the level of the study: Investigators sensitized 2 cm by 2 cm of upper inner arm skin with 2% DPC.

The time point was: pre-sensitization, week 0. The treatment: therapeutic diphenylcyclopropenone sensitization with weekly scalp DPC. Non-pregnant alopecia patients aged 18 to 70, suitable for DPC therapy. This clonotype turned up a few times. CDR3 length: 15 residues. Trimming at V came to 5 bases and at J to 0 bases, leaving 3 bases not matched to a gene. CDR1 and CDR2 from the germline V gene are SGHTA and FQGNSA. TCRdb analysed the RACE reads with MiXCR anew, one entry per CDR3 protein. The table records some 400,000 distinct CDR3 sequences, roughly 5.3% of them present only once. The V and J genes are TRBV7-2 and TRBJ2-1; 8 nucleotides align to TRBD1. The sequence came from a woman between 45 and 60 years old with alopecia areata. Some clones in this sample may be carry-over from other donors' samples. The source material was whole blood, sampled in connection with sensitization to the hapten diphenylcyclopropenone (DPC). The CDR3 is CASSTQGASYNEQFF. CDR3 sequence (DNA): TGTGCCAGCAGCACTCAGGGGGCCTCCTACAATGAGCAGTTCTTC.